These T cell receptor beta chains were read from a single sample in a study of T cells in Graves' hyperthyroidism and ophthalmopathy. Using its own MiXCR run on the multiplex PCR reads, TCRdb lists one record per CDR3 protein. The sample carries 95,000 to 110,000 distinct CDR3 sequences, about 45% recorded once. The sequencing sample was made of blood. Receptors originate from a man aged 40-49 years with Graves' hyperthyroidism. Each CDR3 is given with its conserved first and last residue. Fields, in order: V gene, clone size, J gene, D gene, CDR3 protein, CDR3 DNA. The D gene is left open where the match is weak. A row's size may be missing; if present it is once, few, many or a size class.

V gene: TRBV6-1; clone size: many; J gene: TRBJ2-7; D gene: TRBD1; CDR3 protein: CASSDFGTGAEQYF; CDR3 DNA: TGTGCCAGCAGTGACTTTGGGACAGGGGCCGAGCAGTACTTC
V gene: TRBV9; clone size: many; J gene: TRBJ1-1; D gene: TRBD1; CDR3 protein: CASSSTGQGDTEAFF; CDR3 DNA: TGTGCCAGCAGCTCCACTGGACAGGGGGACACTGAAGCTTTCTTT
V gene: TRBV6-1; clone size: .; J gene: TRBJ2-2; D gene: TRBD2; CDR3 protein: CASSGGAGGHTGELFF; CDR3 DNA: TGTGCCAGCAGTGGGGGAGCGGGGGGGCACACCGGGGAGCTGTTTTTT
V gene: TRBV7-9; clone size: .; J gene: TRBJ2-3; D gene: .; CDR3 protein: CASSTEGGTDTQYF; CDR3 DNA: TGTGCCAGCAGCACTGAGGGGGGCACAGATACGCAGTATTTT
V gene: TRBV10-1; clone size: many; J gene: TRBJ1-5; D gene: .; CDR3 protein: CASSGGRWNQPQHF; CDR3 DNA: TGCGCCAGCAGCGGCGGACGGTGGAATCAGCCCCAGCATTTT
V gene: TRBV7-2; clone size: .; J gene: TRBJ1-1; D gene: .; CDR3 protein: CASRRGGLAGGETEAFF; CDR3 DNA: TGTGCCAGCAGACGAGGAGGACTAGCGGGGGGCGAGACTGAAGCTTTCTTT
V gene: TRBV18; clone size: .; J gene: TRBJ2-2; D gene: TRBD1; CDR3 protein: CASSRRRDRTNTGELFF; CDR3 DNA: TGTGCCAGCTCACGGCGCCGGGACAGAACGAACACCGGGGAGCTGTTTTTT
V gene: TRBV10-3; clone size: .; J gene: TRBJ2-7; D gene: TRBD1; CDR3 protein: CATTTGRTYEQYF; CDR3 DNA: TGTGCCACCACGACAGGGAGAACCTACGAGCAGTACTTC
V gene: TRBV7-9; clone size: .; J gene: TRBJ2-3; D gene: .; CDR3 protein: CASSQTSATDTQYF; CDR3 DNA: TGTGCCAGCAGCCAAACCTCGGCTACAGATACGCAGTATTTT
V gene: TRBV7-2; clone size: .; J gene: TRBJ2-1; D gene: .; CDR3 protein: CASSLPTRFHEQFF; CDR3 DNA: TGTGCCAGCAGCCTACCGACTAGATTCCATGAGCAGTTCTTC
V gene: TRBV7-9; clone size: .; J gene: TRBJ1-5; D gene: .; CDR3 protein: CASSLGKGSNQPQHF; CDR3 DNA: TGTGCCAGCAGCTTAGGGAAAGGGAGCAATCAGCCCCAGCATTTT
V gene: TRBV20-1; clone size: .; J gene: TRBJ2-7; D gene: TRBD2; CDR3 protein: CSVVPGLAGFYEQYF; CDR3 DNA: TGCAGTGTAGTACCGGGACTAGCGGGATTTTACGAGCAGTACTTC
V gene: TRBV24-1; clone size: .; J gene: TRBJ2-2; D gene: .; CDR3 protein: CTTSDLPNTGELFF; CDR3 DNA: TGTACCACCAGTGATCTGCCGAACACCGGGGAGCTGTTTTTT
V gene: TRBV12-3/TRBV12-4; clone size: many; J gene: TRBJ1-6; D gene: .; CDR3 protein: CASRGRDSPLHF; CDR3 DNA: TGTGCCAGCAGGGGGAGGGATTCACCCCTCCACTTT
V gene: TRBV19; clone size: many; J gene: TRBJ1-6; D gene: TRBD1; CDR3 protein: CASSIGTGGPPLHF; CDR3 DNA: TGTGCCAGTAGTATTGGGACAGGGGGGCCACCCCTCCACTTT
V gene: TRBV2; clone size: many; J gene: TRBJ1-1; D gene: .; CDR3 protein: CASQVSTEAFF; CDR3 DNA: TGTGCCAGCCAGGTTAGCACTGAAGCTTTCTTT
V gene: TRBV29-1; clone size: .; J gene: TRBJ2-1; D gene: .; CDR3 protein: CSQDANEQFF; CDR3 DNA: TGCAGCCAAGATGCCAATGAGCAGTTCTTC